One and the same sample provided the 2 T cell receptor beta chains below, sequenced in a study of a mutant IDH1 vaccine in newly diagnosed glioma. Here immunoSEQ multiplex PCR was the method, and the copy in TCRdb shows in-frame clones only, minus some. The data hold tens of thousands of clones, with roughly 85% observed a single time. The sample's time point: baseline, week 1 (first vaccination visit). Stated treatment: pre-vaccination baseline after standard-of-care therapy. Sequences were derived from PBMCs, sampled from a glioma patient treated with radiotherapy, temozolomide or both. These receptors all come from a man aged 40-55 years with glioma.

Notes on this clone: One junction end disagrees with the germline gene, perhaps due to a read error. This sequence joins TRBV7-3 and TRBJ2-7; TRBD2 might be the D (7 bases). The CDR3 contains 14 residues. The germline V gene encodes CDR1 SGHTA and CDR2 FQGTGA. CDR3 region: CASSLGGAPGEQYF. The DNA of the CDR3 is TGTGCTAGCAGCTTAGGGGGGGCCCCTGGTGAGCAGTACTTC.

This clone has just a few counts. The chain joins TRBV7-3 to TRBJ2-3; D remains ambiguous. V lost 1 base and J 4 bases, leaving 6 bases between the germline ends. The CDR3 has 13 residues. Germline CDR1 SGHTA, CDR2 FQGTGA. This chain's CDR3 is CASSLSQPDTQYF. CDR3 nucleotides: TGTGCCAGCAGCTTAAGTCAGCCAGATACGCAGTATTTT.